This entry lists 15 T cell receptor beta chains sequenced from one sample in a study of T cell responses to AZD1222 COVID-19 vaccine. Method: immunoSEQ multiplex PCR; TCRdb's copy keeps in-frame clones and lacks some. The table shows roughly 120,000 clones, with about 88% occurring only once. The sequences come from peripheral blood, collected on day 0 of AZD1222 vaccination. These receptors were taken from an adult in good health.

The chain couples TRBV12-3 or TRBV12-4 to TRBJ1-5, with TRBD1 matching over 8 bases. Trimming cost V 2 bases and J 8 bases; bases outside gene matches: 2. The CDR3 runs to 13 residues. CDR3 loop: CASSLQGAKPQHF. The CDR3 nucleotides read TGTGCCAGCAGTTTACAGGGGGCGAAGCCCCAGCATTTT.

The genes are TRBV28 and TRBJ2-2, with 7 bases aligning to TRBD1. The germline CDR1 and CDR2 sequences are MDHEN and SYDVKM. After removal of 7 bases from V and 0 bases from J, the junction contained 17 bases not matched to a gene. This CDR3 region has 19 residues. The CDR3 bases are TGTGCCAGCACCGATCCGGGACAGCGACCCTTGGCGAACACCGGGGAGCTGTTTTTT. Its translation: CASTDPGQRPLANTGELFF.

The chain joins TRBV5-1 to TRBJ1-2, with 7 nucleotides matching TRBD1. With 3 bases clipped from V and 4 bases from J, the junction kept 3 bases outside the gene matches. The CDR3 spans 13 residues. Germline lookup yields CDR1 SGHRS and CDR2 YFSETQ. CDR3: CASSSGQSYGYTF. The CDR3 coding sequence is TGCGCCAGCAGCTCGGGACAGAGCTATGGCTACACCTTC.

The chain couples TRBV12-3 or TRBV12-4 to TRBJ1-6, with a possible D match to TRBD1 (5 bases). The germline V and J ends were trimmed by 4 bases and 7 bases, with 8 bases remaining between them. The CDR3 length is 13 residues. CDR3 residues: CASSSPGNSPLHF. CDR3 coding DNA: TGTGCCAGCAGTTCCCCAGGGAATTCACCCCTCCACTTT.

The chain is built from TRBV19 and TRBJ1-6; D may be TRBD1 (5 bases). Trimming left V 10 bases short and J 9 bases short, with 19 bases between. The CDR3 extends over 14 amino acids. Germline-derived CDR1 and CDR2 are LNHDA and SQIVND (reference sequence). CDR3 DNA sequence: TGTGCCACCACCCCGCAGGGTTCGGCTTCACCCCTCCACTTT. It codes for CATTPQGSASPLHF.

Here the CDR3 DNA reads TGTGCCAGCAGTTTAAACAGGGGGCGGACCAGATATGGCTACACCTTC. This codes for CASSLNRGRTRYGYTF. J is TRBJ1-2 and V is TRBV28; 9 nucleotides align to TRBD1. The CDR3 loop spans 16 amino acids. Germline V gene sequence: CDR1 MDHEN, CDR2 SYDVKM. With 2 bases clipped from V and 5 bases from J, the junction kept 9 bases outside the gene matches.

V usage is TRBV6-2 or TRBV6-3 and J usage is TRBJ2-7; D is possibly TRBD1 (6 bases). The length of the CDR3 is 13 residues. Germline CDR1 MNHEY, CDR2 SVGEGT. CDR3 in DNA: TGTGCCAGCAGTTACATCGGGACATACGGGCAGTACGTC. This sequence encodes CASSYIGTYGQYV.

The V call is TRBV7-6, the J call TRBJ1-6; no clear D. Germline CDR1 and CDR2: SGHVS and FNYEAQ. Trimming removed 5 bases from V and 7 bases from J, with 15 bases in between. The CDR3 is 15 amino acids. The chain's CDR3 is CASSHSRDSNSPLHF. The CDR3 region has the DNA TGTGCCAGCAGCCACTCCAGAGATTCGAATTCACCCCTCCACTTT.

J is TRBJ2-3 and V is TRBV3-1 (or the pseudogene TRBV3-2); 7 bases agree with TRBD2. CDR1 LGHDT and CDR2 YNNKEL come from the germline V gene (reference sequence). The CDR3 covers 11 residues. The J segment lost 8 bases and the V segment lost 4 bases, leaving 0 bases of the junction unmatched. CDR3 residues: CASSPGGTQYF. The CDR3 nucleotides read TGTGCCAGCAGCCCGGGGGGTACGCAGTATTTT.

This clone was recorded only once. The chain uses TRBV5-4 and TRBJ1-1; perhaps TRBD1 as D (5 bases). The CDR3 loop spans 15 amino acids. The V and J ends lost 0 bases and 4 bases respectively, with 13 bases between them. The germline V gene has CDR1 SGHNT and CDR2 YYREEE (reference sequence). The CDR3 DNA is TGTGCCAGCAGCTTGGCCGGGGTAAGGGGCACTGAAGCTTTCTTT. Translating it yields CASSLAGVRGTEAFF.

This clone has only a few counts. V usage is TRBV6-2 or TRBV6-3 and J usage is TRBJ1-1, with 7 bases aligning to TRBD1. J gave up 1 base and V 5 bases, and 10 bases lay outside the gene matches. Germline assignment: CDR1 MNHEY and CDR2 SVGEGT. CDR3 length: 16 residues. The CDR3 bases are TGTGCCAGCAGTGACCCGTTGGGACAGCCGAACACTGAAGCTTTCTTT. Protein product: CASSDPLGQPNTEAFF.

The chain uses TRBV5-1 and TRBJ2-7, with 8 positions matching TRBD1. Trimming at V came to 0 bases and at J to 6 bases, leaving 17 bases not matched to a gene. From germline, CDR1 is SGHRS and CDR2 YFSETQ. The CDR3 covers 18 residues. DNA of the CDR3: TGCGCCAGCAGCTTGGGGCATTTGCCCGGGACAGGTGCCGGCGAGCAGTACTTC. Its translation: CASSLGHLPGTGAGEQYF.

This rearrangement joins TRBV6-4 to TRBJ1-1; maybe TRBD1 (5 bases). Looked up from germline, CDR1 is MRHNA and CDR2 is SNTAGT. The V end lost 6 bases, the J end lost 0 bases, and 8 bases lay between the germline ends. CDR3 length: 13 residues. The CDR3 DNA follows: TGTGCCAGCAGCGTCAGGGTGAACACTGAAGCTTTCTTT. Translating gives CASSVRVNTEAFF.

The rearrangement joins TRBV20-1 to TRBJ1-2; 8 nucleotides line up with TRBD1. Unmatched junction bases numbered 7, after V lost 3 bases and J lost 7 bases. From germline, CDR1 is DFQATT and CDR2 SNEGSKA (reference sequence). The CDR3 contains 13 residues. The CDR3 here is CSASDRGLFGYTF. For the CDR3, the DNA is TGCAGTGCTAGTGACAGGGGCTTGTTTGGCTACACCTTC.

The CDR3 bases are TGCGCCAGCAGCCCGTGGGACAGGGGAGGCACAGATACGCAGTATTTT. This sequence encodes CASSPWDRGGTDTQYF. The V gene is TRBV4-1, the J gene TRBJ2-3; TRBD1 agrees at 10 bases. The ends lost 4 bases at V and 1 base at J; junction bases unmatched: 5. Germline loops: CDR1 MGHRA, CDR2 YSYEKL. This CDR3 contains 16 residues.